These 18 T cell receptor beta chains came from one sample sequenced in a study of T cells expressing NK-cell markers. TCRdb reworked the 5' RACE reads into one entry per CDR3 protein, no DNA. The sample table includes about 260,000 distinct CDR3 sequences. Sequenced sample: blood T cells: a sorted CD56 or NKG2C T cell subset, CD4+ or CD8+ T cells, or bulk PBMC T cells (not recorded which). Receptors were obtained from a woman between 18 and 70 years old in good health.

The genes are TRBV20-1 and TRBJ1-5; the TCRdb call, TRBD1, lacks DNA for checking. CDR1 and CDR2 from the germline V gene are DFQATT and SNEGSKA (reference sequence). The CDR3 extends over 13 amino acids. The CDR3 loop is CSAEDTNNQPQHF.

This chain joins TRBV9 and TRBJ2-1; TCRdb's assignment of TRBD2 cannot be checked, as there is no DNA. CDR3 size: 13 residues. The germline gives CDR1 SGDLS, CDR2 YYNGEE. The CDR3 here is CASNPRGGYEQFF. The full variable domain, rest sourced from reference TRBV9 and TRBJ2-1, is DSGVTQTPKHLITATGQRVTLRCSPRSGDLSVYWYQQSLDQGLQFLIQYYNGEERAKGNILERFSAQQFPDLHSELNLSSLELGDSALYFCASNPRGGYEQFFGPGTRLTVL.

The rearrangement uses TRBV20-1 and TRBJ2-5. This CDR3 region has 12 residues. Germline V gives CDR1 DFQATT, CDR2 SNEGSKA (reference sequence). CDR3 residues: CSAMGLQETQYF.

V and J are TRBV29-1 and TRBJ2-5; without DNA, the TCRdb call of TRBD1 cannot be checked. The CDR3 is 14 amino acids. The germline V gene encodes CDR1 SQVTM and CDR2 ANQGSEA. This CDR3 reads CSVEDRVAGETQYF.

The CDR3 protein is CASSLAASGGQETQYF. This chain joins TRBV7-2 and TRBJ2-5; TCRdb's assignment of TRBD1 cannot be checked, as there is no DNA. This CDR3 is built from 16 residues. Looked up from germline, CDR1 is SGHTA and CDR2 is FQGNSA.

The chain employs TRBV25-1 and TRBJ1-3; TCRdb calls TRBD1, which cannot be checked without DNA. The V gene's germline CDR1 is MGHDK and CDR2 SYGVNS. This CDR3 region has 13 residues. The CDR3 region is CASKNRAGNTIYF. Complete variable domain (other parts from reference TRBV25-1 and TRBJ1-3): EADIYQTPRYLVIGTGKKITLECSQTMGHDKMYWYQQDPGMELHLIHYSYGVNSTEKGDLSSESTVSRIRTEHFPLTLESARPSHTSQYLCASKNRAGNTIYFGEGSWLTVV.

The gene calls are TRBV4-3 and TRBJ2-3; as DNA is missing, the TRBD1 call by TCRdb cannot be tested. The CDR3 is 15 amino acids. Germline CDR1 and CDR2: LGHNA and YSLEER. The CDR3 sequence is CASSQEPGGWDTQYF.

The rearrangement uses TRBV19 and TRBJ2-2; TCRdb lists TRBD2, though no DNA is available to test this call. The V gene's germline CDR1 is LNHDA and CDR2 SQIVND (reference sequence). This CDR3 has 14 amino acids. This CDR3 is CASTIRAATGELFF.

The gene calls are TRBV18 and TRBJ2-1; TCRdb calls TRBD1, which cannot be checked without DNA. The CDR3 contains 13 residues. The germline CDR1 and CDR2 sequences are KGHSH and LQKENI. CDR3 protein: CASSPRQGHEQFF. Full variable domain (missing parts from reference TRBV18 and TRBJ2-1): NAGVMQNPRHLVRRRGQEARLRCSPMKGHSHVYWYRQLPEEGLKFMVYLQKENIIDESGMPKERFSAEFPKEGPSILRIQQVVRGDSAAYFCASSPRQGHEQFFGPGTRLTVL.

The genes are TRBV7-3 and TRBJ2-2; with no DNA, the TCRdb D assignment of TRBD1 cannot be verified. The germline gives CDR1 SGHTA, CDR2 FQGTGA. The CDR3 is 15 amino acids. The CDR3 protein is CASSSGQPHTGELFF.

The rearrangement links TRBV29-1 to TRBJ2-7; TCRdb indicates TRBD2, and absent DNA this call remains unverified. The CDR3 length is 13 residues. CDR1 SQVTM and CDR2 ANQGSEA come from the germline V gene. CDR3 amino acids: CSVAGLVAYEQYF.

V gene TRBV15 combines with J gene TRBJ2-1; no DNA is available, so the TRBD1 call from TCRdb remains unchecked. This CDR3 region has 17 residues. Germline lookup yields CDR1 LNHNV and CDR2 YYDKDF (reference sequence). CDR3 protein: CATSRDRERGSYNEQFF.

The rearrangement uses TRBV20-1 and TRBJ2-7; TCRdb's D gene call, TRBD1, goes unchecked for lack of DNA. CDR3 length equals 13 residues. Germline V gene sequence: CDR1 DFQATT, CDR2 SNEGSKA (reference sequence). The CDR3 here is CSAAPPGPQEQYF.

The genes are TRBV10-1 and TRBJ2-4; checking the TCRdb D call of TRBD2 is not possible without DNA. Per the germline V gene, CDR1 is WNHNN and CDR2 is SYGVQD (reference sequence). The CDR3 contains 16 residues. The CDR3 loop reads CASSDAGGLAKNIQYF.

The V call is TRBV6-5, the J call TRBJ2-1; the TCRdb D gene call, TRBD1, has no DNA to confirm it. This CDR3 is 16 amino acids long. The germline V gene has CDR1 MNHEY and CDR2 SVGAGI. This chain's CDR3 is CASSYSGQGIYNEQFF.

The V call is TRBV6-5, the J call TRBJ2-6. The germline CDR1 and CDR2 sequences are MNHEY and SVGAGI. The CDR3 extends over 15 amino acids. CDR3 sequence: CASSYLLSGANVLTF.

The J gene is TRBJ1-4, the V gene TRBV28; TCRdb's D call of TRBD1 is untestable without DNA. CDR3 length: 15 amino acids. The germline V gene has CDR1 MDHEN and CDR2 SYDVKM. This CDR3 is CASTNPQGANEKLFF.

The chain employs TRBV20-1 and TRBJ2-3. This CDR3 comprises 16 residues. CDR1 is DFQATT and CDR2 is SNEGSKA in the germline V gene (reference sequence). The CDR3 sequence is CSASSSRGLATDTQYF.